This T cell receptor beta chain was captured in a study of shared clonotypes between healthy human individuals. Study-wide points: Clonotype sharing among donors was expected to depend on sequencing depth.

Germline V gene sequence: CDR1 ENHRY, CDR2 SYGVKD. V dropped 6 bases and J dropped 0; count of bases not matched to a gene: 6. The CDR3 is made up of 15 amino acids. Participating donors were healthy, HIV-negative adults free of recent acute infections or vaccinations. Note on this clone: As yet, its antigen is unknown.

The method was immunoSEQ multiplex PCR; TCRdb's version includes in-frame clones alone and lacks a portion of them. In the table there are roughly 2.4 million clones, approximately 96% of which are singletons. The origin of this receptor is a man aged 18 to 35 in good health. The sequenced material came from naive CD4+ T cells sorted from blood. Subset here: CD45RA+ positively selected. V and J are TRBV10-3 and TRBJ2-7; 9 nucleotides match TRBD1. The CDR3 spells CAISEQGANSYEQYF. The CDR3 nucleotides are TGTGCCATCAGCGAACAGGGGGCTAACTCCTACGAGCAGTACTTC.